Listed here are 18 T cell receptor beta chains from one sample, sequenced in a study of cytomegalovirus exposure and HLA in healthy donors. The PCR used 60 Vbeta and 13 Jbeta primers. This table comes from immunoSEQ multiplex PCR, and its TCRdb copy is limited to in-frame clones, with some not included. The table lists about 89,000 clones, around 64% of them singletons. Sequenced sample: PBMCs. The source of these receptors is a man aged 30 to 45 in good health and CMV-seronegative.

There are a few counts of this clone. The chain joins TRBV10-3 to TRBJ1-1; the D gene is possibly TRBD1 (6 bases). The germline V gene encodes CDR1 ENHRY and CDR2 SYGVKD. The V gene lost 3 bases and the J gene lost 0 bases, with 14 bases spanning the gap. The CDR3 consists of 16 residues. The CDR3 nucleotides are TGTGCCATCAGTGAAACCAGGGGCCCCTTGAACACTGAAGCTTTCTTT. It is translated as CAISETRGPLNTEAFF.

This clone has more than one count but fewer than ten. The chain links TRBV4-1 to TRBJ2-3; D ambiguous. Germline V lookup: CDR1 MGHRA, CDR2 YSYEKL. The CDR3 has 11 amino acids. V lost 3 bases, J lost 6 bases, and 4 bases lay in between. CDR3 DNA sequence: TGCGCCAGCAGCCACGGGGATACGCAGTATTTT. Protein sequence: CASSHGDTQYF.

Remarks on this clone: At one of its ends the junction is not consistent with the germline gene, which may arise from a read error. The chain links TRBV7-9 to TRBJ1-2; a weak D match, TRBD1 (5 bases). This CDR3 region has 13 residues. Germline V CDR1 and CDR2: SEHNR, FQNEAQ (reference sequence). The CDR3 DNA reads as TGTGCCAGCACCCTCATGTCGGGGGATGGCTACCCCTTC. Its translation: CASTLMSGDGYPF.

The chain links TRBV4-1 to TRBJ2-7; 7 positions match TRBD1. CDR3 size: 13 residues. V dropped 7 bases and J dropped 6; count of bases not matched to a gene: 9. Per the germline V gene, CDR1 is MGHRA and CDR2 is YSYEKL. CDR3 sequence reads: CASTNLNRGEQYF. The CDR3 bases are TGCGCCAGCACCAACCTCAACAGGGGCGAGCAGTACTTC.

This clone was picked up one time. V usage is TRBV6-5 and J usage is TRBJ1-1; D perhaps matches TRBD1 (6 bases). The CDR3 length is 13 residues. Germline lookup yields CDR1 MNHEY and CDR2 SVGAGI. V was clipped by 5 bases and J by 2 bases, with 9 bases between them. In DNA form, the CDR3 reads TGTGCCAGCAGTGGGACACCTAACACTGAAGCTTTCTTT. It specifies CASSGTPNTEAFF.

The chain couples TRBV5-1 to TRBJ1-2, with 9 bases aligning to TRBD1. The length of the CDR3 is 17 residues. The V and J ends lost 3 bases and 4 bases, in that order; junction bases with no gene match: 13. Germline values: CDR1 SGHRS, CDR2 YFSETQ. CDR3 amino acids: CASSSLPGQGNVYGYTF. DNA of the CDR3: TGCGCCAGCAGCTCGCTCCCTGGACAGGGGAATGTCTATGGCTACACCTTC.

The chain joins TRBV18 to TRBJ1-1; D uncertain. Trimming left V 3 bases short and J 11 bases short, with 19 bases between. Germline V gene lookup returns CDR1 KGHSH and CDR2 LQKENI. The CDR3 runs 14 residues. The CDR3 DNA is TGTGCCAGCTCACCGCCTACCTTTCGGGAGGATGCTTTCTTT. Translation: CASSPPTFREDAFF.

This clone was seen more than once but under ten times. The chain couples TRBV19 to TRBJ2-5, with 12 bases lining up with TRBD2. CDR1 and CDR2 (germline): LNHDA, SQIVND (reference sequence). The CDR3 loop spans 15 amino acids. The V gene end was trimmed by 10 bases and the J gene end by 5 bases; junction bases not matched to a gene: 11. The CDR3 DNA is TGTGCCACCCAGACTAGCGGGAGTTTCGGGGAGACCCAGTACTTC. This encodes CATQTSGSFGETQYF. The full variable domain, its missing parts supplied by reference TRBV19 and TRBJ2-5, is DGGITQSPKYLFRKEGQNVTLSCEQNLNHDAMYWYRQDPGQGLRLIYYSQIVNDFQKGDIAEGYSVSREKKESFPLTVTSAQKNPTAFYLCATQTSGSFGETQYFGPGTRLLVL.

CDR3 DNA: TGTGCCAGTAGTATTGACCGAGCCCCGGGAGTAAACTATGGCTACACCTTC. This gives the protein CASSIDRAPGVNYGYTF. The chain carries TRBV19 and TRBJ1-2; D uncertain. The germline V gene has CDR1 LNHDA and CDR2 SQIVND (reference sequence). V was cut by 3 bases and J by 2 bases, with 19 bases left in between. This CDR3 is built from 17 residues.

This clone was counted a few times. The V and J genes are TRBV7-2 and TRBJ1-2, with a tentative D call TRBD1 (5 bases). The CDR3 contains 15 residues. The V gene lost 3 bases and the J gene lost 8 bases, with 19 bases spanning the gap. CDR1 and CDR2 (germline): SGHTA, FQGNSA. CDR3 region: CASSFRDSNLKGYTF. In DNA, the CDR3 is TGTGCCAGCAGCTTCCGGGACTCAAACTTGAAAGGCTACACCTTC.

This chain joins TRBV6-6 and TRBJ1-1; no definite D call. This CDR3 is built from 13 residues. V was trimmed by 2 bases and J by 3 bases, leaving 7 bases between them. Germline V gene sequence: CDR1 MNHNY, CDR2 SVGAGI (reference sequence). CDR3 nucleotide sequence: TGTGCCAGCAGTTACCCCCGGGACACTGAAGCTTTCTTT. Encoded protein: CASSYPRDTEAFF.

V is TRBV30 and J is TRBJ2-7; TRBD1 matches 9 bases. With 5 bases clipped from V and 3 bases from J, the junction kept 8 bases outside the gene matches. The CDR3 length is 14 residues. Germline V gene sequence: CDR1 GTSNPN, CDR2 SVGIG (reference sequence). CDR3 residues: CAWGAGTGYYEQYF. The CDR3 nucleotides read TGTGCCTGGGGTGCCGGGACAGGGTACTACGAGCAGTACTTC. Drawing the rest from reference TRBV30 and TRBJ2-7, the complete variable domain is SQTIHQWPATLVQPVGSPLSLECTVEGTSNPNLYWYRQAAGRGLQLLFYSVGIGQISSEVPQNLSASRPQDRQFILSSKKLLLSDSGFYLCAWGAGTGYYEQYFGPGTRLTVT.

This clone was seen a handful of times. The rearrangement joins TRBV7-9 to TRBJ2-7; 9 bases match TRBD1. The V gene end was trimmed by 10 bases and the J gene end by 7 bases; junction bases not matched to a gene: 8. From germline, CDR1 is SEHNR and CDR2 FQNEAQ (reference sequence). CDR3 length: 12 amino acids. CDR3 sequence (DNA): TGTGCCACCATACAGGGGGCTGGAGAGCAGTACTTC. It is translated as CATIQGAGEQYF.

This clone was detected only a few times. The genes are TRBV5-8 and TRBJ1-3, with no clear D. Germline lookup yields CDR1 SGHTS and CDR2 YDEGEE. The CDR3 runs 15 residues. V was pared by 5 bases and J by 0 bases, with 12 bases between. The CDR3 bases are TGTGCCAGCAGGAACCCGGTCGGCTCTGGAAACACCATATATTTT. It is translated as CASRNPVGSGNTIYF. Together with reference TRBV5-8 and TRBJ1-3, the CDR3 gives the full variable domain: EAGVTQSPTHLIKTRGQQATLRCSPISGHTSVYWYQQALGLGLQFLLWYDEGEERNRGNFPPRFSGRQFPNYSSELNVNALELEDSALYLCASRNPVGSGNTIYFGEGSWLTVV.

This clone was detected once. Distinct nucleotide sequences in the sample also encode this CDR3. J is TRBJ2-1 and V is TRBV4-2, with D maybe TRBD2 (5 bases). From germline, CDR1 is LGHNA and CDR2 YNFKEQ. The CDR3 has 16 residues. The ends were cut back, 0 bases at V and 1 base at J, with 10 bases in the middle. CDR3 amino acids: CASSQDEGGSYNEQFF. The CDR3 bases are TGTGCCAGCAGCCAAGACGAGGGTGGGTCCTACAATGAGCAGTTCTTC.

This clone was recorded once. Possible read error: a much larger clone is one base away. V usage is TRBV25-1 and J usage is TRBJ1-1; the match to TRBD1 covers 8 bases. The ends lost 5 bases at V and 4 bases at J; junction bases unmatched: 3. The germline gives CDR1 MGHDK, CDR2 SYGVNS. The CDR3 runs to 13 residues. The CDR3 region is CASSITGGTEAFF. CDR3 in DNA: TGTGCCAGCAGTATCACAGGGGGCACTGAAGCTTTCTTT.

This chain uses TRBV4-1 with TRBJ2-7; 9 bases agree with TRBD1. Germline V gene sequence: CDR1 MGHRA, CDR2 YSYEKL. J gave up 6 bases and V 5 bases, and 8 bases lay outside the gene matches. There are 14 residues in the CDR3. The CDR3 DNA is TGCGCCAGCAGCTCTGGGGACAGGGTGTCCGAGCAGTACTTC. It is translated as CASSSGDRVSEQYF.

This clone was seen once. V gene TRBV7-2 combines with J gene TRBJ1-2; 9 bases agree with TRBD1. J lost 8 bases, V lost 5 bases, and 6 bases had no gene match. This CDR3 is built from 13 residues. From germline, CDR1 is SGHTA and CDR2 FQGNSA. CDR3 sequence: CASSLGQGNGYTF. The DNA for the CDR3 is TGTGCCAGCAGCCTTGGACAGGGGAACGGCTACACCTTC.